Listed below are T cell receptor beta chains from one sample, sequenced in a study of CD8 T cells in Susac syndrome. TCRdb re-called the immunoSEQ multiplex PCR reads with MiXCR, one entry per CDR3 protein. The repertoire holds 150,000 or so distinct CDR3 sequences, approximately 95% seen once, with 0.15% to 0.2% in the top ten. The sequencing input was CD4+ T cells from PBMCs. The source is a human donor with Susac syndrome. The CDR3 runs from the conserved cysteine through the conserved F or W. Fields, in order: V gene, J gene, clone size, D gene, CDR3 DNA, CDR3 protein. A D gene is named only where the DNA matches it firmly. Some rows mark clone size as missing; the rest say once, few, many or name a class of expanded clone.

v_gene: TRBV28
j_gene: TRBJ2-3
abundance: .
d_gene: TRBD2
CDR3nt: TGTGCCAGCAGTCCCCGGGGGGGGGTTCCATCAGATACGCAGTATTTT
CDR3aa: CASSPRGGVPSDTQYF

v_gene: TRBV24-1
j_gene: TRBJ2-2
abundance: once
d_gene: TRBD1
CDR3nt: TGTGCCACCAGTGAACCCCAACAGGGGGCAGCGAACACCGGGGAGCTGTTTTTT
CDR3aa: CATSEPQQGAANTGELFF

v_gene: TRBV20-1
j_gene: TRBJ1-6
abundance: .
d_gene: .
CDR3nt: TGCAGTGCTAATTCGGGGTATAATTCACCCCTCCACTTT
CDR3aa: CSANSGYNSPLHF

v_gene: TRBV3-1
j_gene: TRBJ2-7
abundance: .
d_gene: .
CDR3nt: TGTGCCAGCCGGACGGTACCCTACGAGCAGTACTTC
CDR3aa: CASRTVPYEQYF

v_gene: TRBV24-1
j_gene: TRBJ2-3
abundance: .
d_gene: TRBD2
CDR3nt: TGTGCCACCCAGGGAGGGACAGATACGCAGTATTTT
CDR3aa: CATQGGTDTQYF

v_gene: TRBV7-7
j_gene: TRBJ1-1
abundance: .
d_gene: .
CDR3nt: TGTGCCAGCAGCTCCGCGGGGGGCACTGAAGCTTTCTTT
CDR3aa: CASSSAGGTEAFF

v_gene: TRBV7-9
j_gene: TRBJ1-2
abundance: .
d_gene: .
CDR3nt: TGTGCCAGCAGCTTAGGACAGCTCTATGGCTACACCTTC
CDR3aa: CASSLGQLYGYTF

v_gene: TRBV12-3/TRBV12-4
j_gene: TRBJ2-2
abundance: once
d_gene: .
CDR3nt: TGTGCCAGCAGCCTCCCGAGGGGGGGGGATACCGGGGAGCTGTTTTTT
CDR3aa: CASSLPRGGDTGELFF

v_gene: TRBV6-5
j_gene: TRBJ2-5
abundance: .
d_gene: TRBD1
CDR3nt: TGTGCCAGCAGTTACTCCTGGACAGGGGCAGAGACCCAGTACTTC
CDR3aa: CASSYSWTGAETQYF

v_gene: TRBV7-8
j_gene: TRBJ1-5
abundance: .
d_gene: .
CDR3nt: TGTGCCAGCAGCCAAGGCCGTCTTAACAATCAGCCCCAGCATTTT
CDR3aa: CASSQGRLNNQPQHF

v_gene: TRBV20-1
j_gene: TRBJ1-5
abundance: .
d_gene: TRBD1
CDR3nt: TGCAGTGCCGGCCGGGGACAGGGGGATCAGCCCCAGCATTTT
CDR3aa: CSAGRGQGDQPQHF

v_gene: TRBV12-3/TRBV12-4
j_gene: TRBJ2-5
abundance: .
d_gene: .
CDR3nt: TGTGCCAGCAGTTGGGCAGAAGAGACCCAGTACTTC
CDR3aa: CASSWAEETQYF

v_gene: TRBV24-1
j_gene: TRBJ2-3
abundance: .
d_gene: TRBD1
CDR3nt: TGTGCCGTCGGGGGGGACAGGGGGACAGATACGCAGTATTTT
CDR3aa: CAVGGDRGTDTQYF

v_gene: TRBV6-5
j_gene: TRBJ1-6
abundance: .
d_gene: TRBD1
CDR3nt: TGTGCCTCCACGACAGGGCTATTACCCCTCCACTTT
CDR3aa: CASTTGLLPLHF

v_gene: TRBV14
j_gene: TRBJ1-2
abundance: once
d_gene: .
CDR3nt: TGTGCCAGCAGCCAAGATGGGCATACAAACTATGGCTACACCTTC
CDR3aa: CASSQDGHTNYGYTF

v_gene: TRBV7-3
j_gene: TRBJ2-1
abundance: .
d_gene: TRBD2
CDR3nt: TGTGCCAGCAGCCGGGGCCTAGCGGTCCCGGGGGATGAGCAGTTCTTC
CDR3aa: CASSRGLAVPGDEQFF

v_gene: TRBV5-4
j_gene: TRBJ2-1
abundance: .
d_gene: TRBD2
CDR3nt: TGTGCCAGCAGCTTGGCCGGGGTAGCGGGGGACAATGAGCAGTTCTTC
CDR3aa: CASSLAGVAGDNEQFF

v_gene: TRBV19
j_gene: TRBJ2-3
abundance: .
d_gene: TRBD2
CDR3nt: TGTGCCAGTAGTACCCTCGGGGGGGCAAGCACAGATACGCAGTATTTT
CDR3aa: CASSTLGGASTDTQYF

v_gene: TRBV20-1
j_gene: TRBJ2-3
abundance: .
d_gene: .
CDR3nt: TGCAGTGCTAGAGGACTCACAGATACGCAGTTTTTT
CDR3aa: CSARGLTDTQFF

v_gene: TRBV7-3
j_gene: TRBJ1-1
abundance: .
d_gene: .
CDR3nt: TGTGCCAGCAGCAACCCGGCATCGAGGACTGAAGCTTTCTTT
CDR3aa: CASSNPASRTEAFF

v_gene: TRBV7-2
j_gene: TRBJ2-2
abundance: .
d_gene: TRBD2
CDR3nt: TGTGCCAGCCAGACTAGCGGGGGGGTGGACACCGGGGAGCTGTTTTTT
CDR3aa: CASQTSGGVDTGELFF

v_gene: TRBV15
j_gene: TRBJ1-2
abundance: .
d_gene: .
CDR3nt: TGTGCCACCAGCAGAGACGGTCAGTTCTATGGCTACACCTTC
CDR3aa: CATSRDGQFYGYTF

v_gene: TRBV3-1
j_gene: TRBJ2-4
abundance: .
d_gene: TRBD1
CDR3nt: TGTGCCAGCAGCCAAGGGACAGGGCCAAACATTCAGTACTTC
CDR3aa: CASSQGTGPNIQYF

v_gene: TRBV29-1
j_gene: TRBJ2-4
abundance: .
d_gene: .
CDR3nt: TGCAGCGTTGATACCCACGGGGCCAAAAACATTCAGTACTTC
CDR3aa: CSVDTHGAKNIQYF

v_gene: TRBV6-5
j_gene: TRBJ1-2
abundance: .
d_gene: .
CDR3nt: TGTGCCAGCAGTTTTTTAGACGGCCGGGGTGGCTACACCTTC
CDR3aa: CASSFLDGRGGYTF

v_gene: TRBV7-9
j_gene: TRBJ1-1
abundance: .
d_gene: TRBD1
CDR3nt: TGTGCCACCCCCCGGGACAGGGCTAACACTGAAGCTTTCTTT
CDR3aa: CATPRDRANTEAFF

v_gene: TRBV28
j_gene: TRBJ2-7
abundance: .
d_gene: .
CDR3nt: TGTGCCAGCAGTTTAGGACCCACTCCCCCCTACGAGCAGTACTTC
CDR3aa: CASSLGPTPPYEQYF

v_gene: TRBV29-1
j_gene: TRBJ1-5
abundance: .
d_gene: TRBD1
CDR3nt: TGCAGCGCCGGGACAGGTGACCAGCCCCAGCATTTT
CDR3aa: CSAGTGDQPQHF

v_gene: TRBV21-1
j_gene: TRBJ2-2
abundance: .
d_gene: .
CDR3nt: .
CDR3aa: CASSKRRKTGDQTGSCFF

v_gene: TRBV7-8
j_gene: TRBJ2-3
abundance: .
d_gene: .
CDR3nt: TGTGCCAGCAGCTTAGTAGGGTCTGCGGGGTACGAAACGCAGTATTTT
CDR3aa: CASSLVGSAGYETQYF

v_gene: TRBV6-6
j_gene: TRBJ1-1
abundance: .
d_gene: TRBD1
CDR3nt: TGTGCCAGCAGTCGGACAGGTTACACTGAAGCTTTCTTT
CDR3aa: CASSRTGYTEAFF

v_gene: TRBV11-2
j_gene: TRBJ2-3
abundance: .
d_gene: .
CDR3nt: TGTGCCAGCAGCTTAGGGACCCGACGAGATACGCAGTATTTT
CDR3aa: CASSLGTRRDTQYF

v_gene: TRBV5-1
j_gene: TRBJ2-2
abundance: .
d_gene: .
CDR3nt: TGCGCCAGCAGCTCCTGGACAGCCTCTAACACCGGGGAGCTGTTTTTT
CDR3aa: CASSSWTASNTGELFF

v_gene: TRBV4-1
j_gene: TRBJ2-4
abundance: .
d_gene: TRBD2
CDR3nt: TGCGCCAGCAGCCAAGTCGGACTAGTTCTAGACATTCAGTACTTC
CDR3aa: CASSQVGLVLDIQYF

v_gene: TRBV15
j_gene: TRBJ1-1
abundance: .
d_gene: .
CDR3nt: TGTGCCACCAGCAGAGATTGGGGAGTTGCTGAAGCTTTCTTT
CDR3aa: CATSRDWGVAEAFF

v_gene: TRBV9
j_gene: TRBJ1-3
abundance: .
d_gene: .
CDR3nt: TGTGCCAGCAGTGTGGTCCCCTCTGGAAACACCATATATTTT
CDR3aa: CASSVVPSGNTIYF

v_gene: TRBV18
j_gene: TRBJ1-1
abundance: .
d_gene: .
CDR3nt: TGTGCCAGCTCATCCCATGTTGTGAACACTGAAGCTTTCTTT
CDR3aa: CASSSHVVNTEAFF

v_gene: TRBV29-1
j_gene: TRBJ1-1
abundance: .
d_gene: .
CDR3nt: TGCAGCGTTGAAGAGGGGCAGGCTTTCTTT
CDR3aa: CSVEEGQAFF

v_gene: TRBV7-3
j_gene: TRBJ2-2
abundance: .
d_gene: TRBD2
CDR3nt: TGTGCCAGCAGCCCCCACCCGTGGAGCGGGGACGGTTTCACCGGGGAGCTGTTTTTT
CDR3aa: CASSPHPWSGDGFTGELFF

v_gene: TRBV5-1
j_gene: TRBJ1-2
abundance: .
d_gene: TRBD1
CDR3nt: TGCGCCAGCAGCCCCCAAACAGGGGGGAGTTCGGCCTATGGCTACACCTTC
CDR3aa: CASSPQTGGSSAYGYTF

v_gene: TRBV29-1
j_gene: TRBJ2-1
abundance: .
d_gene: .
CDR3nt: TGCAGCGTTGCCGGGCAGGGTTACAATGAGCAGTTCTTC
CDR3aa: CSVAGQGYNEQFF

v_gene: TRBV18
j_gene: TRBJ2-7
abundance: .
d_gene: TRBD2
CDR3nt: TGTGCCAGCTCACCCTTCGGGGGGGCTTCCGAGCAGTACTTC
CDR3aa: CASSPFGGASEQYF

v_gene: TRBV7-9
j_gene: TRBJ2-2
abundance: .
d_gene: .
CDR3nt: TGTGCCAGCGGGATGATTAGCACCGGGGAGCTGTTTTTT
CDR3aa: CASGMISTGELFF

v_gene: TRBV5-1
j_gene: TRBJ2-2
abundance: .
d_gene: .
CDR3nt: TGCGCCAGCAGCCCCCAGGGGCGGGCGGACACCGGGGAGCTGTTTTTT
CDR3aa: CASSPQGRADTGELFF

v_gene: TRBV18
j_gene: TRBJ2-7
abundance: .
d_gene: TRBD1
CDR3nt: TGTGCCAGCTCACCGGCAGGGGGCGCGTCGGGCGAGCAGTACTTC
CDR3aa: CASSPAGGASGEQYF

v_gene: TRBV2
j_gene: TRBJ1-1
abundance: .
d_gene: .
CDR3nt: TGTGCCAGCACCTTCCAGGGATTGAGCACTGAAGCTTTCTTT
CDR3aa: CASTFQGLSTEAFF

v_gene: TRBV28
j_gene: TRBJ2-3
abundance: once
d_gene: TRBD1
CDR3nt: TGTGCCAGCAGTGCCTCCAGGGGGATCTCGGGAGATACGCAGTATTTT
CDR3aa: CASSASRGISGDTQYF

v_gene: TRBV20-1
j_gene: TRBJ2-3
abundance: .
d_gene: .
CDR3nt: TGCAGTGCTGTTTGGGAAGATACGCAGTATTTT
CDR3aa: CSAVWEDTQYF

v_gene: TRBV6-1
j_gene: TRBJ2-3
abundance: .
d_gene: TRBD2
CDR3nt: TGTGCCAGCAGTCCTACCCAGCGGGGGTTCACAGATACGCAGTATTTT
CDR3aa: CASSPTQRGFTDTQYF

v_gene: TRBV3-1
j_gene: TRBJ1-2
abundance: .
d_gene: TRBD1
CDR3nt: TGTGCCAGCAGCCAAGTGGGACAGGGGAACTATGGCTACACCTTC
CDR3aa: CASSQVGQGNYGYTF

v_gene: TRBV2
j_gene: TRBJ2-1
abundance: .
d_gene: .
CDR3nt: TGTGCCAGCATCGAGAGGGATGAGCAGTTCTTC
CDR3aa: CASIERDEQFF

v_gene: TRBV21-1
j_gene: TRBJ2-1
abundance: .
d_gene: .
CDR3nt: TGTGCCAGCAGCAAAGGGGAGAATGAGCAGTTCTTC
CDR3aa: CASSKGENEQFF

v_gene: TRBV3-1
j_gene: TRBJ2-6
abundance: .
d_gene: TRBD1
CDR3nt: TGTGCCAGCAGCCTTACATCGGCAGGGGGCCAACCTGGGGCCAACGTCCTGACTTTC
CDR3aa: CASSLTSAGGQPGANVLTF

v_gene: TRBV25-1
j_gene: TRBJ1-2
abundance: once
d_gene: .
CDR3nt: TGTGCCAGCAGTGTCGGCCCGGGCTATGGCTACACCTTC
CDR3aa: CASSVGPGYGYTF

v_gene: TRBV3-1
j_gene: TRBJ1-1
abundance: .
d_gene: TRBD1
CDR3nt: TGTGCCAGCAGCCAGTCGACAGGGGACACTGAAGCTTTCTTT
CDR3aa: CASSQSTGDTEAFF

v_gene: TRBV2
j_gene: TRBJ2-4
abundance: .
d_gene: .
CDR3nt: TGTGCTGGTTTGGGGGCCAAAAACATTCAGTACTTC
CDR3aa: CAGLGAKNIQYF

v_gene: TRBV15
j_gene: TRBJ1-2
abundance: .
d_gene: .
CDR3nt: TGTGCCACCAGCAGAGATGAACAGGCCGTTTATGGCTACACCTTC
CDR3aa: CATSRDEQAVYGYTF